The 29 T cell receptor beta chains presented below share a single source sample, sequenced in a study of blood T cells in healthy people across ages. Primed by a sample-barcoded 5' primer and a J-beta primer mix, a second PCR proceeded for about 7 to 12 cycles. One entry per CDR3 protein results from TCRdb running MiXCR on the 5' RACE reads. In the table there are over 1,500,000 distinct CDR3 sequences, about two fifths of which are singletons. Material for sequencing was blood. These TCRs come from a human donor in good health.

V usage is TRBV29-1 and J usage is TRBJ2-5, with D possibly being TRBD1 (5 bases). V was cut by 7 bases and J by 1 base, with 13 bases left in between. Germline values: CDR1 SQVTM, CDR2 ANQGSEA. This CDR3 is built from 13 residues. CDR3 sequence reads: CSARPTAQETQYF. The CDR3 DNA sequence: TGCAGCGCAAGGCCGACAGCCCAAGAGACCCAGTACTTC.

This clonotype was seen many times. This chain links TRBV5-1 with TRBJ2-3; perhaps TRBD1 as D (6 bases). CDR3 length: 15 amino acids. CDR1 and CDR2 from the germline V gene are SGHRS and YFSETQ. V lost 5 bases, J lost 2 bases, and 15 bases lay in between. The CDR3 sequence is CASRTSGAITDTQYF. The CDR3 DNA follows: TGCGCCAGCAGGACCTCAGGGGCGATCACAGATACGCAGTATTTT.

J is TRBJ1-2 and V is TRBV7-2; tentatively, D is TRBD1 (5 bases). The CDR3 spans 15 residues. V was shortened by 5 bases and J by 8 bases, with 21 bases between the two germline ends. CDR1 and CDR2 (germline): SGHTA, FQGNSA. In nucleotides, the CDR3 is TGTGCCAGCAGCACCCCCGGGACCCCATGGAGGGGCTACACCTTC. Translating gives CASSTPGTPWRGYTF.

This clonotype has more than one count but fewer than ten. This chain uses TRBV6-5 with TRBJ2-3, with D unclear. The CDR3 is 14 amino acids. Trimming stripped 4 bases from V and 0 bases from J, with 8 bases between. The germline V gene has CDR1 MNHEY and CDR2 SVGAGI. CDR3 coding DNA: TGTGCCAGCAGTTGGTCCGGAAGCACAGATACGCAGTATTTT. Its translation is CASSWSGSTDTQYF.

The V gene is TRBV10-3, the J gene TRBJ1-2; maybe TRBD1 (5 bases). This CDR3 spans 15 amino acids. V was pared by 3 bases and J by 12 bases, with 23 bases between. Germline V gene sequence: CDR1 ENHRY, CDR2 SYGVKD. The CDR3 DNA follows: TGTGCCATCAGTGAAGGTCAGGGCTCCAACTATGGTCACACCTTC. It yields the protein CAISEGQGSNYGHTF.

Notes on this clonotype: A much more abundant neighbour one base away suggests this may be a read error. This sequence joins TRBV6-1 and TRBJ2-1, with TRBD2 identical over 7 bases. The CDR3 runs 15 residues. Germline loops: CDR1 MNHNS, CDR2 SASEGT. The junction had 8 bases not matched to a gene; V was cut back by 2 bases and J by 7 bases. CDR3 region: CASSERVGGWNEQFF. The CDR3 DNA follows: TGTGCCAGCAGTGAACGTGTGGGGGGGTGGAATGAGCAGTTCTTC.

This sequence joins TRBV6-2 or TRBV6-3 and TRBJ1-2; perhaps TRBD1 as D (5 bases). The CDR3 length is 14 residues. CDR1 and CDR2 (germline): MNHEY, SVGEGT. V lost 7 bases and J lost 5, with 17 bases in between. The CDR3 DNA reads TGTGCCAGCACCGACGCCGGGACCCTATATGGCTACACCTTC. Translated: CASTDAGTLYGYTF.

The table lists this clonotype with a few counts. The chain has TRBV20-1 and TRBJ2-4; 7 bases are a match to TRBD2. The J call is uncertain, as TRBJ2-5 better fits the DNA end. The CDR3 is 14 amino acids. CDR1 is DFQATT, CDR2 SNEGSKA, per germline (reference sequence). The CDR3 DNA reads TGCAGTGCTAGTACAGCGGGGAGGACAGAGACCCAGTACTTC. The encoded protein is CSASTAGRTETQYF.

This clonotype was observed a handful of times. The chain couples TRBV29-1 to TRBJ2-5; 7 positions agree with TRBD2. The V gene's germline CDR1 is SQVTM and CDR2 ANQGSEA. Trimming took 5 bases from V and 4 from J; bases not matched to a gene: 7. The CDR3 sequence is 13 residues long. The DNA for the CDR3 is TGCAGCGTTCGACAGTCGGGGGGAGAGACCCAGTACTTC. Translation: CSVRQSGGETQYF.

The chain carries TRBV4-1 and TRBJ2-6, with D possibly matching TRBD2 (5 bases). The CDR3 sequence is 18 residues long. CDR1 and CDR2 (germline): MGHRA, YSYEKL. V lost 2 bases to trimming and J lost 5 bases, with 19 bases between them. Here the CDR3 DNA reads TGCGCCAGCAGCCAACCCCCGAGCGGTGCCGTTAGGGCCAACGTCCTGACTTTC. It specifies CASSQPPSGAVRANVLTF.

The rearrangement joins TRBV6-2 or TRBV6-3 to TRBJ2-7; a possible D gene is TRBD2 (6 bases). The CDR3 consists of 16 residues. Trimming took off 4 bases at V and 1 base at J, with 17 bases between the two ends. Germline-derived CDR1 and CDR2 are MNHEY and SVGEGT. The CDR3 nucleotides read TGTGCCAGCAGTTCCCAGGAGGGAAAAGCATCCTACGAGCAGTACTTC. This encodes CASSSQEGKASYEQYF.

V is TRBV7-2 and J is TRBJ1-1; unclear D gene. CDR1 is SGHTA and CDR2 is FQGNSA in the germline V gene. This CDR3 has 15 amino acids. Trimming shortened V by 4 bases and J by 1 base, and 13 bases separated the two germline ends. CDR3 sequence: CASSSRPGENTEAFF. In DNA, the CDR3 is TGTGCCAGCAGCTCCCGTCCAGGTGAGAACACTGAAGCTTTCTTT.

This clonotype was counted a few times. The rearrangement links TRBV6-5 to TRBJ2-5, with 11 bases that match TRBD1. The J call is uncertain, as TRBJ2-7 better fits the DNA end. From germline, CDR1 is MNHEY and CDR2 SVGAGI. The CDR3 covers 17 residues. The CDR3 spells CASSYSRTGGEKYEQYF. DNA of the CDR3: TGTGCCAGCAGTTACTCACGGACAGGGGGCGAAAAGTACGAGCAGTACTTC.

The chain joins TRBV2 to TRBJ2-7; no clear D gene. Germline values: CDR1 SNHLY, CDR2 FYNNEI. The CDR3 totals 13 residues. V lost 1 base to trimming and J lost 2 bases, with 6 bases between them. The CDR3: CASSEDIAYEQYF. The DNA for the CDR3 is TGTGCCAGCAGTGAAGATATAGCCTACGAGCAGTACTTC.

V usage is TRBV7-3 and J usage is TRBJ2-7, with 8 bases aligning to TRBD1. The CDR3 length is 15 residues. V lost 5 bases and J lost 6; bases outside the gene matches: 12. The germline V gene has CDR1 SGHTA and CDR2 FQGTGA. The CDR3 DNA is TGTGCCAGCAGCCCTCGGACAGGGCCCTCTTCCGAGCAGTACTTC. Its protein product is CASSPRTGPSSEQYF.

This clonotype was seen a few times. This chain joins TRBV4-2 and TRBJ2-1, with D possibly being TRBD1 (5 bases). The germline V and J ends were trimmed by 2 bases and 9 bases, with 23 bases remaining between them. This CDR3 contains 17 residues. Germline loops: CDR1 LGHNA, CDR2 YNFKEQ. CDR3 DNA: TGTGCCAGCAGCCAACCCAACGACAGACTTCGAGACTTTGAGCAGTTCTTC. Amino acid sequence: CASSQPNDRLRDFEQFF.

The V call is TRBV29-1, the J call TRBJ1-1; the D is unclear. Trimming cost V 4 bases and J 1 base, with 10 bases left between them. The germline V gene encodes CDR1 SQVTM and CDR2 ANQGSEA. This CDR3 has 13 residues. CDR3 in amino acids: CSVGFGTNTEAFF. The CDR3, as DNA: TGCAGCGTTGGGTTCGGCACGAACACTGAAGCTTTCTTT.

The chain is built from TRBV7-2 and TRBJ1-1; D is unclear. There are 15 residues in the CDR3. V was clipped by 1 base and J by 4 bases, with 13 bases between them. The germline V gene has CDR1 SGHTA and CDR2 FQGNSA. The CDR3 here is CASSLVGASSTEAFF. The CDR3 DNA reads as TGTGCCAGCAGCTTAGTCGGTGCAAGTAGCACTGAAGCTTTCTTT.

DNA for the CDR3: TGTGCCAGCAGTTTTCGGGCTAGCTTCAGGTCAGATACGCAGTATTTT. Amino acids: CASSFRASFRSDTQYF. J is TRBJ2-3 and V is TRBV12-3 or TRBV12-4; a weak D match, TRBD2 (5 bases). The CDR3 loop spans 16 amino acids. V was shortened by 3 bases and J by 4 bases, with 17 bases between the two germline ends.

A few counts support this clonotype. The CDR3 nucleotides read TGTGCCAGCAGTACCACCGTGGGGGAGTCTGGTTACGAGCAGTACTTC. Encoded protein: CASSTTVGESGYEQYF. The V gene is TRBV27, the J gene TRBJ2-7; either TRBD1 or TRBD2 may supply D (5 bases each). This CDR3 is 16 amino acids long. The germline CDR1 and CDR2 sequences are MNHEY and SMNVEV (reference sequence). Trimming left V 5 bases short and J 4 bases short, with 21 bases between.

The chain has TRBV7-2 and TRBJ2-3; D remains ambiguous. Between the trimmed V and J ends, which lost 5 bases and 2 bases, there was a span of 17 bases. The CDR3 contains 16 residues. Germline CDR1 SGHTA, CDR2 FQGNSA. CDR3 coding DNA: TGTGCCAGCAGCCCCGGTGGTTTCCGGGCCACAGATACGCAGTATTTT. Its protein product is CASSPGGFRATDTQYF.

This clonotype was seen only once. The CDR3, as DNA: TGTGCCAGCAGCTCGGACCCCGCTGCGTTTGGCTACACCTTC. Amino acids: CASSSDPAAFGYTF. This sequence joins TRBV7-2 and TRBJ1-2; D uncertain. The V and J ends lost 4 bases and 7 bases respectively, with 16 bases between them. CDR1 is SGHTA, CDR2 FQGNSA, per germline. The CDR3 length is 14 residues.

There are a few counts of this clonotype. The CDR3 protein is CASTNSVRETQYF. The CDR3 DNA reads as TGTGCCAGCACCAATAGCGTTAGGGAGACCCAGTACTTC. The chain recombines TRBV12-3 or TRBV12-4 with TRBJ2-5, with D perhaps matching TRBD2 (5 bases). V was cut by 7 bases and J by 5 bases, with 14 bases left in between. CDR3 length equals 13 residues.

This clonotype was recorded only once. The rearrangement uses TRBV7-9 and TRBJ2-1, with D unclear. Trimming cost V 7 bases and J 5 bases, with 18 bases left between them. CDR1 SEHNR and CDR2 FQNEAQ come from the germline V gene (reference sequence). The CDR3 is 15 amino acids. The CDR3 nucleotides are TGTGCCAGCACCCCCCCAAGGTCTGGTAACAATGAGCAGTTCTTC. Translation: CASTPPRSGNNEQFF. Using reference TRBV7-9 and TRBJ2-1 for the parts outside the CDR3, the full variable domain is DTGVSQNPRHKITKRGQNVTFRCDPISEHNRLYWYRQTLGQGPEFLTYFQNEAQLEKSRLLSDRFSAERPKGSFSTLEIQRTEQGDSAMYLCASTPPRSGNNEQFFGPGTRLTVL.

This clonotype was detected a few times. The chain employs TRBV7-9 and TRBJ1-2; D not certain. V lost 5 bases and J lost 7, with 14 bases in between. This CDR3 spans 13 amino acids. Germline lookup yields CDR1 SEHNR and CDR2 FQNEAQ (reference sequence). The CDR3 DNA follows: TGTGCCAGCAGCCCCCCCACTATGGGTGGCTACACCTTC. This encodes CASSPPTMGGYTF.

The CDR3 region has the DNA TGTGCCAGCTCAGGTGGAAGAGGCGGCTACAATGAGCAGTTCTTC. Translating gives CASSGGRGGYNEQFF. The V gene is TRBV7-2, the J gene TRBJ2-1; D is uncertain. V lost 8 bases and J 3 bases, leaving 17 bases between the germline ends. This CDR3 has 15 residues. Germline V CDR1 and CDR2: SGHTA, FQGNSA.

The chain joins TRBV28 to TRBJ2-4; TRBD1 is a possible D gene (5 bases). With the DNA end fitting TRBJ2-7 better, the J assignment may be wrong. This CDR3 has 15 amino acids. Germline assignment: CDR1 MDHEN and CDR2 SYDVKM. DNA for the CDR3: TGTGCCAGCAGACTTCTGGGGCGAGGATCCTACGAGCAGTACTTC. Its translation: CASRLLGRGSYEQYF.

The chain has TRBV7-2 and TRBJ1-4, with D maybe TRBD1 (5 bases). This CDR3 comprises 17 residues. V gave up 1 base and J gave up 3 bases, with 15 bases separating them. Germline CDR1 SGHTA, CDR2 FQGNSA. CDR3 nucleotide sequence: TGTGCCAGCAGCTTAGTCTACTGGCAGGGACCTAATGAAAAACTGTTTTTT. Protein product: CASSLVYWQGPNEKLFF.

V is TRBV7-9 and J is TRBJ1-6, with D maybe TRBD1 (6 bases). The CDR3 runs 17 residues. In germline, CDR1 is SEHNR, CDR2 FQNEAQ (reference sequence). V shed 5 bases and J shed 5 bases, with 19 bases lying between them. For the CDR3, the DNA is TGTGCCAGCAGCCGGACAGCTGGATCTTGGGATAATTCACCCCTCCACTTT. This sequence encodes CASSRTAGSWDNSPLHF.